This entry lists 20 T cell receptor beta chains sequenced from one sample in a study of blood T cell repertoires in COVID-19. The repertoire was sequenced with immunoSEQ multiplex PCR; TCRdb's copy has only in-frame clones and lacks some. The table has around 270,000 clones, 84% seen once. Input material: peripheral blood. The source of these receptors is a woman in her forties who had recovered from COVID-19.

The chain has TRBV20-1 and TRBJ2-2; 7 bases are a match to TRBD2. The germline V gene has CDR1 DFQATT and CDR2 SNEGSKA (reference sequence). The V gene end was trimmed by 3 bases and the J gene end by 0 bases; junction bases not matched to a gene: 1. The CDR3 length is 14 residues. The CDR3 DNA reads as TGCAGTGCTAGTCGGGGGGCGAACACCGGGGAGCTGTTTTTT. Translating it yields CSASRGANTGELFF.

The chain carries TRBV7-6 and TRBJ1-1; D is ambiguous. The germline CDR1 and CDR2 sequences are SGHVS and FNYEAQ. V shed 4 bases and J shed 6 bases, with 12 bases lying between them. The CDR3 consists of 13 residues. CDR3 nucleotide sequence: TGTGCCAGCAGCTCCCCGACCGGGTCTGAAGCTTTCTTT. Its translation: CASSSPTGSEAFF.

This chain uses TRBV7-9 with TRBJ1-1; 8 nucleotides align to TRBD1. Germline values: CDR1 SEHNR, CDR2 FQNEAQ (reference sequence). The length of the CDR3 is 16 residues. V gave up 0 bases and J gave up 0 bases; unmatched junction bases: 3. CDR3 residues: CASSLAGQGMNTEAFF. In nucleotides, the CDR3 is TGTGCCAGCAGCTTAGCTGGACAGGGTATGAACACTGAAGCTTTCTTT.

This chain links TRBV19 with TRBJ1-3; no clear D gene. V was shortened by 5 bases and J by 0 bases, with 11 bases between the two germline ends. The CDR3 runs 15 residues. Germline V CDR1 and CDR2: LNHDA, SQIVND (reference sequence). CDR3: CASSAYTFSGNTIYF. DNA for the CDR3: TGTGCCAGTAGTGCGTATACTTTCTCTGGAAACACCATATATTTT.

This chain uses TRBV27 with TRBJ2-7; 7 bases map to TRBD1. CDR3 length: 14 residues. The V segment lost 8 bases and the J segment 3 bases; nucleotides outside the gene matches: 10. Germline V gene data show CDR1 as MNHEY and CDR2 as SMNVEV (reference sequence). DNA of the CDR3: TGTGCCAGCCAGGAGACAGGGTCATACTACGAGCAGTACTTC. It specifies CASQETGSYYEQYF.

The CDR3 here is CAWAGQGVGGYTF. The CDR3 region has the DNA TGTGCCTGGGCGGGACAGGGAGTCGGGGGCTACACCTTC. This chain uses TRBV30 with TRBJ1-2, with 9 positions matching TRBD1. Trimming at V came to 5 bases and at J to 8 bases, leaving 9 bases not matched to a gene. The CDR3 extends over 13 amino acids. Per germline, CDR1 GTSNPN and CDR2 SVGIG (reference sequence). Using reference TRBV30 and TRBJ1-2 for the parts outside the CDR3, the full variable domain is SQTIHQWPATLVQPVGSPLSLECTVEGTSNPNLYWYRQAAGRGLQLLFYSVGIGQISSEVPQNLSASRPQDRQFILSSKKLLLSDSGFYLCAWAGQGVGGYTFGSGTRLTVV.

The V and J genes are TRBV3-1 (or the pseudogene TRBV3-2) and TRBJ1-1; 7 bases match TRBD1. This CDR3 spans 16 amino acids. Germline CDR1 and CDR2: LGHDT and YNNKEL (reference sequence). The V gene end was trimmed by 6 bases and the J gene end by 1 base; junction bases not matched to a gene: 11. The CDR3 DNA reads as TGTGCCAGCAGTCGACGGGATACAGGGGCGAACACTGAAGCTTTCTTT. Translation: CASSRRDTGANTEAFF.

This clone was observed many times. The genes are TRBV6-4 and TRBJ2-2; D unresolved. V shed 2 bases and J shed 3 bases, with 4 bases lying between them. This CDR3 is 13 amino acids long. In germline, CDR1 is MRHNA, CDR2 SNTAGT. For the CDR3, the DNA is TGTGCCAGCAGTGACGCGGACACCGGGGAGCTGTTTTTT. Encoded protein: CASSDADTGELFF.

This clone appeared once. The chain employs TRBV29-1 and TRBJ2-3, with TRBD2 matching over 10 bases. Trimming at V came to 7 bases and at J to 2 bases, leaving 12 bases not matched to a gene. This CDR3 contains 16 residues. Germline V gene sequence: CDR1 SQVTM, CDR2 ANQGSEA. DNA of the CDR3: TGCAGCGCTACTAGCGGGGCGAGCCGAATCACAGATACGCAGTATTTT. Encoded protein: CSATSGASRITDTQYF.

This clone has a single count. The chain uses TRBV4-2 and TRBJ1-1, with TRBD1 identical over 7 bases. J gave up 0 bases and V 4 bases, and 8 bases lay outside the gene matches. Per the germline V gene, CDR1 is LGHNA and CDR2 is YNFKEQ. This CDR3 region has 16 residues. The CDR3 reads CASSRQHRGLNTEAFF. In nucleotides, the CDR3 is TGTGCCAGCAGCCGACAACACAGGGGCCTGAACACTGAAGCTTTCTTT.

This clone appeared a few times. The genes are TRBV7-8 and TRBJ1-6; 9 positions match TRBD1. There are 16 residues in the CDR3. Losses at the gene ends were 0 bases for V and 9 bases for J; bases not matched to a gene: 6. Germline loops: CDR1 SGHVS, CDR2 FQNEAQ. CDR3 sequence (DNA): TGTGCCAGCAGCTTAGCCGGGACAGGGAATTTTTCACCCCTCCACTTT. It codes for CASSLAGTGNFSPLHF.

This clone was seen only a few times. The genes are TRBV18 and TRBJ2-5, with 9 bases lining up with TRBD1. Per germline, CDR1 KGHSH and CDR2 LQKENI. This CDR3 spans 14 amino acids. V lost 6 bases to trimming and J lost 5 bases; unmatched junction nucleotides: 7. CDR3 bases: TGTGCCAGCTCCACCTGGACAGGGGAGGAGACCCAGTACTTC. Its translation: CASSTWTGEETQYF.

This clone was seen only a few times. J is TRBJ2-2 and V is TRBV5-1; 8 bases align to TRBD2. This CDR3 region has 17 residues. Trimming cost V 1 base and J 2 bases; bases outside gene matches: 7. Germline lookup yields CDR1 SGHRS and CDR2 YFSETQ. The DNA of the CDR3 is TGCGCCAGCAGCTTGAGTCCTAGCGGGCCTAACACCGGGGAGCTGTTTTTT. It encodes CASSLSPSGPNTGELFF.

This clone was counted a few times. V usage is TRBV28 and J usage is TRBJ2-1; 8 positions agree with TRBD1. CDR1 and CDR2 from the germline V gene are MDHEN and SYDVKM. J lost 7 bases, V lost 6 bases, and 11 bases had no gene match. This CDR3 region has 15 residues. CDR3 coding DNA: TGTGCCAGCAGCTCGACAGGGGCCAGTTTTAATGAGCAGTTCTTC. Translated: CASSSTGASFNEQFF. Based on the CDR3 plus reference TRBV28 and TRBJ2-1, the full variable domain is DVKVTQSSRYLVKRTGEKVFLECVQDMDHENMFWYRQDPGLGLRLIYFSYDVKMKEKGDIPEGYSVSREKKERFSLILESASTNQTSMYLCASSSTGASFNEQFFGPGTRLTVL.

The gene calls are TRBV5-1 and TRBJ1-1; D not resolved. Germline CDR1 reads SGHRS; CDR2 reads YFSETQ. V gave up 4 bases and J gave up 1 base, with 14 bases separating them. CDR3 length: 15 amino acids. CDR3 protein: CASSVTGDTNTEAFF. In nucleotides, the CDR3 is TGCGCCAGCAGCGTAACCGGGGATACGAACACTGAAGCTTTCTTT.

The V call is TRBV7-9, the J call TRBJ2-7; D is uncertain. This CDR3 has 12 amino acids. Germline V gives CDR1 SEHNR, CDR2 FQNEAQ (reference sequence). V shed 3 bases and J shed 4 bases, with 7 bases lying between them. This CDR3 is CASSFTLYEQYF. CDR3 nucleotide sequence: TGTGCCAGCAGCTTCACGCTATACGAGCAGTACTTC.

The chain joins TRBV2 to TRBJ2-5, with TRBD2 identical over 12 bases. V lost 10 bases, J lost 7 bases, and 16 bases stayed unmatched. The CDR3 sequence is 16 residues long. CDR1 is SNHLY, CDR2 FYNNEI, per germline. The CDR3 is CATNIWTSGDGATQYF. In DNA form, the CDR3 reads TGTGCCACCAATATATGGACTAGCGGGGACGGAGCGACCCAGTACTTC.

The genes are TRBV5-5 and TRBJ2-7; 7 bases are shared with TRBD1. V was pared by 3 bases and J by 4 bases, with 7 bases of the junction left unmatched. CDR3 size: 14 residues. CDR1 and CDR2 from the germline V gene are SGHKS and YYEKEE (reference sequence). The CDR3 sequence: CASSSRQGEYEQYF. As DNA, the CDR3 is TGTGCCAGCAGCTCCCGACAGGGCGAATACGAGCAGTACTTC.

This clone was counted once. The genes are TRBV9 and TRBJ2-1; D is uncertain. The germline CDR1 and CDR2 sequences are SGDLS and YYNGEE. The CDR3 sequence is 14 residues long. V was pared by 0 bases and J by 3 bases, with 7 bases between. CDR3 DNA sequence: TGTGCCAGCAGCGTAGCTACTCGCTACAATGAGCAGTTCTTC. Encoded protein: CASSVATRYNEQFF.

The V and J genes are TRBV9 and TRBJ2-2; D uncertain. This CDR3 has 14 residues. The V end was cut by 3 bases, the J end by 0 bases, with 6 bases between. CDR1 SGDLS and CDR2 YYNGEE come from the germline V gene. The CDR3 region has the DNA TGTGCCAGCAGCGCTGACACGAACACCGGGGAGCTGTTTTTT. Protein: CASSADTNTGELFF.